Below are 26 T cell receptor beta chains sequenced from a single sample in a study of cytomegalovirus exposure and HLA in healthy donors. Primers included in the PCR were 60 Vbeta and 13 Jbeta primers. The protocol was immunoSEQ multiplex PCR, while the TCRdb copy is restricted to in-frame clones and leaves out a portion. The sample yields about 130,000 clones, about 80% seen once. The source material was PBMCs. The receptors were sampled from a man aged 25-45 years in good health and CMV-seropositive.

The chain carries TRBV7-2 and TRBJ2-3, with D hard to call. With 3 bases removed from V and 7 bases from J, the gap between germline ends came to 2 bases. Germline CDR1 is SGHTA and CDR2 is FQGNSA. The CDR3 runs to 10 residues. As DNA, the CDR3 is TGTGCCAGCAGCTTCAATACGCAGTATTTT. Residues: CASSFNTQYF.

The chain couples TRBV5-4 to TRBJ2-7; possible D gene TRBD2, 6 bases. Deletions cut 4 bases from V and 5 bases from J, with 16 bases between. This CDR3 comprises 14 residues. Germline-derived CDR1 and CDR2 are SGHNT and YYREEE (reference sequence). The CDR3 DNA follows: TGTGCCAGCAGCCGAGGCGGAGGGGACGACGAGCAGTACTTC. Encoded protein: CASSRGGGDDEQYF.

This rearrangement joins TRBV19 to TRBJ2-7; D unclear. CDR1 LNHDA and CDR2 SQIVND come from the germline V gene (reference sequence). V was shortened by 6 bases and J by 0 bases, with 9 bases between the two germline ends. The CDR3 is 13 amino acids. For the CDR3, the DNA is TGTGCCAGTAGGATGACACCCTCCTACGAGCAGTACTTC. Protein sequence: CASRMTPSYEQYF.

V usage is TRBV4-1 and J usage is TRBJ2-1; 7 positions match TRBD2. CDR1 MGHRA and CDR2 YSYEKL come from the germline V gene. This CDR3 is built from 18 residues. The ends lost 0 bases at V and 0 bases at J; junction bases unmatched: 8. The CDR3 here is CASSQDPPAGSSYNEQFF. The DNA for the CDR3 is TGCGCCAGCAGCCAAGATCCGCCAGCGGGGAGCTCCTACAATGAGCAGTTCTTC.

In this sample, this clone turned up a few times. The chain is built from TRBV4-3 and TRBJ2-5; 11 nucleotides match TRBD2. This CDR3 has 16 residues. Looked up from germline, CDR1 is LGHNA and CDR2 is YSLEER. The V and J ends lost 4 bases and 3 bases, in that order; junction bases with no gene match: 7. The CDR3 region has the DNA TGCGCCAGCAGCCGGTCCGGGACTAGCGGTGAAGAGACCCAGTACTTC. Translated, it gives CASSRSGTSGEETQYF.

The V call is TRBV6-1, the J call TRBJ1-2, with TRBD1 identical over 7 bases. J gave up 4 bases and V 2 bases, and 4 bases lay outside the gene matches. In germline, CDR1 is MNHNS, CDR2 SASEGT. The CDR3 loop spans 14 amino acids. The CDR3 reads CASSETGAGYGYTF. The CDR3 DNA reads as TGTGCCAGCAGTGAAACAGGGGCCGGCTATGGCTACACCTTC.

The rearrangement links TRBV19 to TRBJ2-2; TRBD1 agrees at 9 bases. The CDR3 has 16 residues. Germline CDR1 LNHDA, CDR2 SQIVND (reference sequence). The V and J ends lost 6 bases and 4 bases, in that order; junction bases with no gene match: 9. The CDR3 nucleotides are TGTGCCAGTAGCCAAGGGACAGGGAGGGGCACCGGGGAGCTGTTTTTT. Protein sequence: CASSQGTGRGTGELFF.

The V call is TRBV10-2, the J call TRBJ1-1; D remains ambiguous. Deletions cut 4 bases from V and 5 bases from J, with 11 bases between. Germline CDR1 and CDR2: WSHSY and SAAADI. This CDR3 region has 13 residues. This CDR3 is CASSGLEITEAFF. Here the CDR3 DNA reads TGCGCCAGCAGTGGACTGGAAATAACTGAAGCTTTCTTT.

The chain links TRBV20-1 to TRBJ1-2, with D hard to call. Between the trimmed V and J ends, which lost 8 bases and 3 bases, there was a span of 10 bases. Germline V gene sequence: CDR1 DFQATT, CDR2 SNEGSKA (reference sequence). This CDR3 has 11 amino acids. The CDR3 loop is CSTDGDYGYTF. DNA of the CDR3: TGCAGTACAGACGGGGACTATGGCTACACCTTC.

The rearrangement joins TRBV5-8 to TRBJ2-2; D not resolved. The germline V gene has CDR1 SGHTS and CDR2 YDEGEE. Trimming stripped 0 bases from V and 0 bases from J, with 6 bases between. This CDR3 has 15 residues. The DNA for the CDR3 is TGTGCCAGCAGCTTGGACACACCGAACACCGGGGAGCTGTTTTTT. It translates to CASSLDTPNTGELFF.

The chain is built from TRBV6-6 and TRBJ2-2; 12 positions agree with TRBD2. Germline-derived CDR1 and CDR2 are MNHNY and SVGAGI (reference sequence). The length of the CDR3 is 16 residues. Trimming took 10 bases from V and 6 from J; bases not matched to a gene: 12. CDR3: CATQGLAGRSPGELFF. CDR3 bases: TGTGCCACGCAGGGACTAGCGGGCCGCTCGCCCGGGGAGCTGTTTTTT.

This chain connects TRBV30 to TRBJ1-2; 7 nucleotides match TRBD1. Per the germline V gene, CDR1 is GTSNPN and CDR2 is SVGIG (reference sequence). V was clipped by 0 bases and J by 4 bases; unmatched bases: 5. This CDR3 has 14 residues. CDR3 sequence: CAWSVKGAGYGYTF. Here the CDR3 DNA reads TGTGCCTGGAGTGTAAAGGGGGCTGGCTATGGCTACACCTTC.

The V gene is TRBV5-6, the J gene TRBJ1-5; 12 nucleotides agree with TRBD1. This CDR3 is built from 17 residues. Germline V lookup: CDR1 SGHDT, CDR2 YYEEEE. J lost 8 bases, V lost 0 bases, and 9 bases had no gene match. The CDR3 region is CASSLAKGTGGREPQHF. The CDR3 DNA follows: TGTGCCAGCAGCTTGGCCAAGGGGACAGGGGGCAGGGAGCCCCAGCATTTT. Supplemented by reference TRBV5-6 and TRBJ1-5, the full variable domain reads DAGVTQSPTHLIKTRGQQVTLRCSPKSGHDTVSWYQQALGQGPQFIFQYYEEEERQRGNFPDRFSGHQFPNYSSELNVNALLLGDSALYLCASSLAKGTGGREPQHFGDGTRLSIL.

This clone has only one observation. The gene calls are TRBV7-2 and TRBJ2-1; 8 bases are a match to TRBD2. The CDR3 loop spans 13 amino acids. Germline-derived CDR1 and CDR2 are SGHTA and FQGNSA. Unmatched junction bases numbered 4, after V lost 5 bases and J lost 7 bases. The CDR3 coding sequence is TGTGCCAGCAGCGGAAGACTAGCGAATGAGCAGTTCTTC. Protein: CASSGRLANEQFF.

The chain combines TRBV28 with TRBJ2-2, with a possible D match to TRBD2 (6 bases). Germline V gene lookup returns CDR1 MDHEN and CDR2 SYDVKM. The CDR3 extends over 15 amino acids. The V and J ends lost 5 bases and 5 bases respectively, with 15 bases between them. The CDR3 DNA follows: TGTGCCAGCAGTGCGGGACCCCGGGGGACCGGGGAGCTGTTTTTT. Encoded protein: CASSAGPRGTGELFF.

There are a few counts of this clone. The chain is built from TRBV6-5 and TRBJ2-7; 10 bases agree with TRBD1. The V segment lost 8 bases and the J segment 4 bases; nucleotides outside the gene matches: 11. Germline lookup yields CDR1 MNHEY and CDR2 SVGAGI. This CDR3 is built from 15 residues. The CDR3 coding sequence is TGTGCCAGCCAATCGGGACAGGGGAATTTGTACGAGCAGTACTTC. As protein: CASQSGQGNLYEQYF.

The chain combines TRBV4-3 with TRBJ2-7; D might be TRBD2 (7 bases). Germline-derived CDR1 and CDR2 are LGHNA and YSLEER. The V gene lost 4 bases and the J gene lost 2 bases, with 12 bases spanning the gap. The CDR3 covers 14 residues. CDR3 region: CASSPGRGPYEQYF. The CDR3 nucleotides read TGCGCCAGCAGCCCCGGGCGGGGGCCCTACGAGCAGTACTTC.

This sequence joins TRBV6-5 and TRBJ2-7, with 9 nucleotides matching TRBD1. Trimming took 4 bases from V and 5 from J; bases not matched to a gene: 6. CDR3 length: 14 amino acids. Per germline, CDR1 MNHEY and CDR2 SVGAGI. The CDR3 bases are TGTGCCAGCAGTTCCCCGGGACAGGGCCACGAGCAGTACTTC. This codes for CASSSPGQGHEQYF.

The chain joins TRBV7-2 to TRBJ2-3, with D perhaps matching TRBD1 (5 bases). The CDR3 has 15 residues. Germline CDR1 is SGHTA and CDR2 is FQGNSA. Trimming pared 5 bases from V and 6 bases from J, leaving 18 bases between. The CDR3 protein is CASSPGPRAGDTQYF. As DNA, the CDR3 is TGTGCCAGCAGCCCCGGTCCCAGGGCCGGGGATACGCAGTATTTT.

This rearrangement joins TRBV6-1 to TRBJ1-1; tentative D call: TRBD1 (5 bases). This CDR3 comprises 14 residues. V was clipped by 7 bases and J by 4 bases, with 16 bases between them. Germline V gene data show CDR1 as MNHNS and CDR2 as SASEGT. The CDR3, as DNA: TGTGCCAGCAACCCGGGGGTTGGGGGCACTGAAGCTTTCTTT. It codes for CASNPGVGGTEAFF.

The chain links TRBV7-9 to TRBJ2-6; D perhaps matches TRBD1 (6 bases). Germline values: CDR1 SEHNR, CDR2 FQNEAQ (reference sequence). The V gene lost 2 bases and the J gene lost 4 bases, with 12 bases spanning the gap. The CDR3 spans 16 residues. CDR3 region: CASSLMLGAGANVLTF. In nucleotides, the CDR3 is TGTGCCAGCAGCTTAATGTTGGGGGCAGGGGCCAACGTCCTGACTTTC. Full variable domain (outside the CDR3, taken from reference TRBV7-9 and TRBJ2-6): DTGVSQNPRHKITKRGQNVTFRCDPISEHNRLYWYRQTLGQGPEFLTYFQNEAQLEKSRLLSDRFSAERPKGSFSTLEIQRTEQGDSAMYLCASSLMLGAGANVLTFGAGSRLTVL.

The rearrangement uses TRBV4-2 and TRBJ2-3; 7 bases fit TRBD1. After removal of 0 bases from V and 2 bases from J, the junction contained 5 bases not matched to a gene. The germline gives CDR1 LGHNA, CDR2 YNFKEQ. The CDR3 covers 16 residues. The CDR3 sequence: CASSQDRDRITDTQYF. The CDR3 region has the DNA TGTGCCAGCAGCCAAGACCGGGACAGAATCACAGATACGCAGTATTTT.

The chain employs TRBV6-6 and TRBJ1-5, with no clear D. Germline V CDR1 and CDR2: MNHNY, SVGAGI (reference sequence). CDR3 length: 13 amino acids. V lost 2 bases and J 6 bases, leaving 8 bases between the germline ends. CDR3: CASSYGGTQPQHF. CDR3 nucleotide sequence: TGTGCCAGCAGTTACGGAGGTACTCAGCCCCAGCATTTT.

The CDR3 loop is CASSPVSSGGLVEQYF. In DNA, the CDR3 is TGTGCCAGCAGCCCCGTGTCTAGCGGGGGATTAGTCGAGCAGTACTTC. The chain joins TRBV7-2 to TRBJ2-7; 10 positions agree with TRBD2. Germline CDR1 and CDR2: SGHTA and FQGNSA. The length of the CDR3 is 16 residues. V lost 5 bases, J lost 6 bases, and 13 bases stayed unmatched.

The V call is TRBV6-1, the J call TRBJ1-1; 10 bases are shared with TRBD1. Looked up from germline, CDR1 is MNHNS and CDR2 is SASEGT. The CDR3 is 15 amino acids. V was pared by 5 bases and J by 2 bases, with 5 bases of the junction left unmatched. CDR3 DNA: TGTGCCAGCAGTCCCGGGACAGGGGTCAACACTGAAGCTTTCTTT. Translating gives CASSPGTGVNTEAFF.

This rearrangement joins TRBV27 to TRBJ2-7; weak D call: TRBD1 (5 bases). Germline values: CDR1 MNHEY, CDR2 SMNVEV (reference sequence). V was cut by 4 bases and J by 3 bases, with 16 bases left in between. The CDR3 loop spans 15 amino acids. Here the CDR3 reads CASSSTDLVSYEQYF. The CDR3 DNA reads TGTGCCAGCAGTTCGACAGACTTAGTTAGCTACGAGCAGTACTTC.